The 28 T cell receptor beta chains below come from one sample, sequenced in a study of cytomegalovirus exposure and HLA in healthy donors. Researchers ran the PCR with 60 Vbeta and 13 Jbeta primers. Here immunoSEQ multiplex PCR was the method, and the copy in TCRdb shows in-frame clones only, minus some. The sample lists about 190,000 clones; almost 80% were seen once. Sequencing was carried out using PBMCs. The receptors here all came from a woman under 30 in good health and CMV-seronegative.

V usage is TRBV28 and J usage is TRBJ2-7; 12 bases fit TRBD2. Trimming removed 6 bases from V and 2 bases from J; junction bases left unmatched: 8. In germline, CDR1 is MDHEN, CDR2 SYDVKM. This CDR3 is built from 16 residues. In nucleotides, the CDR3 is TGTGCCAGCAGCTCTTCCGGGACTAGCGGGCCCTACGAGCAGTACTTC. Its protein product is CASSSSGTSGPYEQYF.

This clone was counted a few times. This sequence joins TRBV14 and TRBJ2-2, with 10 bases that match TRBD2. The V and J ends lost 1 base and 4 bases, in that order; junction bases with no gene match: 9. The germline V gene encodes CDR1 SGHDN and CDR2 FVKESK. The CDR3 spans 18 residues. The CDR3 DNA is TGTGCCAGCAGCCAAGGGCGACTAGCGGGTTACGCCACCGGGGAGCTGTTTTTT. Encoded protein: CASSQGRLAGYATGELFF.

The rearrangement links TRBV7-3 to TRBJ2-3; TRBD2 agrees at 9 bases. The CDR3 has 16 amino acids. Per germline, CDR1 SGHTA and CDR2 FQGTGA. V lost 0 bases and J lost 4; bases outside the gene matches: 5. CDR3 region: CASSLTGGGVADTQYF. CDR3 in DNA: TGTGCCAGCAGCTTAACTGGCGGGGGGGTGGCAGATACGCAGTATTTT.

This chain links TRBV7-3 with TRBJ2-6; 8 nucleotides line up with TRBD1. This CDR3 contains 19 residues. Germline assignment: CDR1 SGHTA and CDR2 FQGTGA. The trim removed 2 bases at V and 0 bases at J, leaving 9 bases unmatched. The CDR3 coding sequence is TGTGCCAGCAGCTTAGCTCCGGGACAGGACAACTCTGGGGCCAACGTCCTGACTTTC. Its translation is CASSLAPGQDNSGANVLTF.

The V and J genes are TRBV7-9 and TRBJ2-7; 7 bases map to TRBD1. The CDR3 runs to 17 residues. Unmatched junction bases numbered 12, after V lost 3 bases and J lost 1 base. CDR1 is SEHNR and CDR2 is FQNEAQ in the germline V gene (reference sequence). The CDR3 loop reads CASSFTGHGTESYEQYF. In nucleotides, the CDR3 is TGTGCCAGCAGCTTCACCGGCCACGGGACAGAATCCTACGAGCAGTACTTC.

This clone has only a few counts. The chain's CDR3 is CASSNLGGSGDEQYF. The DNA of the CDR3 is TGTGCCAGCAGCAACCTCGGGGGTAGCGGGGACGAGCAGTACTTC. The chain joins TRBV5-4 to TRBJ2-7; 8 nucleotides match TRBD2. Germline V CDR1 and CDR2: SGHNT, YYREEE (reference sequence). The V and J ends lost 4 bases and 5 bases, in that order; junction bases with no gene match: 11. The CDR3 is made up of 15 amino acids. Drawing the rest from reference TRBV5-4 and TRBJ2-7, the complete variable domain is ETGVTQSPTHLIKTRGQQVTLRCSSQSGHNTVSWYQQALGQGPQFIFQYYREEENGRGNFPPRFSGLQFPNYSSELNVNALELDDSALYLCASSNLGGSGDEQYFGPGTRLTVT.

This clone was detected only a few times. CDR3 loop: CASSQKAGGPNNEQFF. CDR3 nucleotide sequence: TGCGCCAGCAGCCAAAAAGCGGGAGGCCCCAACAATGAGCAGTTCTTC. The chain employs TRBV4-3 and TRBJ2-1; TRBD2 agrees at 9 bases. Germline V lookup: CDR1 LGHNA, CDR2 YSLEER. The trim removed 2 bases at V and 5 bases at J, leaving 7 bases unmatched. The CDR3 is 16 residues long.

This clone was counted between two and nine times. The rearrangement joins TRBV4-1 to TRBJ1-1, with TRBD1 matching over 7 bases. In germline, CDR1 is MGHRA, CDR2 YSYEKL. This CDR3 comprises 12 residues. The V segment lost 10 bases and the J segment 0 bases; nucleotides outside the gene matches: 2. The CDR3 loop is CATGTVNTEAFF. CDR3 DNA sequence: TGCGCCACCGGGACAGTGAACACTGAAGCTTTCTTT.

This clone was detected once. DNA of the CDR3: TGTGCCAGCTCGACAGGAATGAACACTGAAGCTTTCTTT. Its translation: CASSTGMNTEAFF. The gene calls are TRBV18 and TRBJ1-1; D possibly corresponds to TRBD1 (6 bases). V shed 6 bases and J shed 0 bases, with 8 bases lying between them. This CDR3 contains 13 residues. CDR1 is KGHSH, CDR2 LQKENI, per germline. Filled out from reference TRBV18 and TRBJ1-1, the complete variable domain reads NAGVMQNPRHLVRRRGQEARLRCSPMKGHSHVYWYRQLPEEGLKFMVYLQKENIIDESGMPKERFSAEFPKEGPSILRIQQVVRGDSAAYFCASSTGMNTEAFFGQGTRLTVV.

The chain has TRBV5-4 and TRBJ2-5; 7 bases match TRBD1. V trimming: 4 bases; J trimming: 1 base; junction bases outside the gene matches: 7. The CDR3 length is 15 residues. Looked up from germline, CDR1 is SGHNT and CDR2 is YYREEE (reference sequence). Here the CDR3 DNA reads TGTGCCAGCAGCGGCGGACAGGATCTCCAAGAGACCCAGTACTTC. Amino acid sequence: CASSGGQDLQETQYF.

This clone was detected only a few times. The chain links TRBV6-1 to TRBJ1-2; the D is unclear. CDR1 is MNHNS and CDR2 is SASEGT in the germline V gene. V dropped 2 bases and J dropped 2 bases, with 3 bases sitting between them. The CDR3 covers 12 residues. The CDR3 DNA reads TGTGCCAGCAGTGAACAGAACTATGGCTACACCTTC. Its protein is CASSEQNYGYTF.

The chain employs TRBV4-3 and TRBJ2-7, with a weak D call TRBD1 (5 bases). Germline CDR1 is LGHNA and CDR2 is YSLEER. The CDR3 runs to 14 residues. Trimming removed 3 bases at V and 3 bases at J, with 12 bases between. In nucleotides, the CDR3 is TGCGCCAGCAGCCACCGGACAAATTTCTACGAGCAGTACTTC. Protein product: CASSHRTNFYEQYF.

The rearrangement joins TRBV6-6 to TRBJ1-2, with 7 bases fitting TRBD1. CDR1 is MNHNY and CDR2 is SVGAGI in the germline V gene (reference sequence). This CDR3 spans 12 amino acids. J gave up 3 bases and V 7 bases, and 2 bases lay outside the gene matches. CDR3 sequence: CASNRGDYGYTF. The CDR3, as DNA: TGTGCCAGCAACAGGGGCGACTATGGCTACACCTTC.

DNA of the CDR3: TGTGCCAGCAACAGTCTAAGCGGGACATTGGACATTCAGTACTTC. Its protein is CASNSLSGTLDIQYF. V usage is TRBV6-1 and J usage is TRBJ2-4; D possibly corresponds to TRBD2 (7 bases). The CDR3 runs to 15 residues. Trimming took off 7 bases at V and 8 bases at J, with 21 bases between the two ends. Germline V lookup: CDR1 MNHNS, CDR2 SASEGT.

V gene TRBV6-1 combines with J gene TRBJ1-5, with D possibly TRBD1 on 5 matching bases. V was pared by 2 bases and J by 4 bases, with 15 bases between. CDR3 length equals 16 residues. Germline V gives CDR1 MNHNS, CDR2 SASEGT. The CDR3 DNA reads as TGTGCCAGCAGTGAAAGGCAGGTAGGGGTTAATCAGCCCCAGCATTTT. Protein product: CASSERQVGVNQPQHF.

In this sample, this clone turned up once. J is TRBJ1-5 and V is TRBV2; perhaps TRBD1 as D (5 bases). Trimming shortened V by 0 bases and J by 0 bases, and 9 bases separated the two germline ends. The CDR3 runs to 16 residues. Germline CDR1 SNHLY, CDR2 FYNNEI. The CDR3 nucleotides are TGTGCCAGCAGTGAAGCGGCTAGGGGTAGCAATCAGCCCCAGCATTTT. It codes for CASSEAARGSNQPQHF.

This chain uses TRBV27 with TRBJ1-2; D is unresolved. The length of the CDR3 is 13 residues. Deletions cut 3 bases from V and 3 bases from J, with 8 bases between. CDR1 is MNHEY, CDR2 SMNVEV, per germline (reference sequence). CDR3 bases: TGTGCCAGCAGTTTTGGAGCCTACTATGGCTACACCTTC. This translates into CASSFGAYYGYTF.

The chain uses TRBV7-9 and TRBJ2-7, with 9 bases lining up with TRBD2. V lost 4 bases and J lost 0; bases outside the gene matches: 4. From germline, CDR1 is SEHNR and CDR2 FQNEAQ (reference sequence). The CDR3 has 15 residues. CDR3 residues: CASSSIAGVSYEQYF. The CDR3 DNA follows: TGTGCCAGCAGCTCTATAGCGGGGGTCTCCTACGAGCAGTACTTC.

The V and J genes are TRBV4-3 and TRBJ2-3, with 12 bases lining up with TRBD2. CDR1 and CDR2 from the germline V gene are LGHNA and YSLEER. This CDR3 is 19 amino acids long. V was clipped by 4 bases and J by 2 bases; unmatched bases: 13. This CDR3 is CASSPSTLAGGRPTDTQYF. As DNA, the CDR3 is TGCGCCAGCAGCCCGTCGACGCTAGCGGGAGGGAGGCCCACAGATACGCAGTATTTT.

This chain links TRBV2 with TRBJ1-5, with 8 positions matching TRBD1. V dropped 2 bases and J dropped 4; count of bases not matched to a gene: 4. In germline, CDR1 is SNHLY, CDR2 FYNNEI. The CDR3 extends over 15 amino acids. The CDR3 protein is CASSESTGANQPQHF. The CDR3, as DNA: TGTGCCAGCAGTGAATCGACAGGGGCAAATCAGCCCCAGCATTTT.

The CDR3 loop reads CASNPLQGAYEQYF. The DNA for the CDR3 is TGTGCCAGCAATCCCCTCCAGGGGGCTTACGAGCAGTACTTC. This chain uses TRBV28 with TRBJ2-7, with 8 positions matching TRBD1. This CDR3 is 14 amino acids long. Germline CDR1 and CDR2: MDHEN and SYDVKM. Trimming at V came to 7 bases and at J to 4 bases, leaving 9 bases not matched to a gene.

This chain connects TRBV28 to TRBJ2-7, with 13 nucleotides matching TRBD2. V lost 5 bases and J lost 4; bases outside the gene matches: 11. CDR3 length: 17 amino acids. Germline CDR1 is MDHEN and CDR2 is SYDVKM. The CDR3 sequence: CASSPNGLAGAEYEQYF. The DNA of the CDR3 is TGTGCCAGCAGTCCCAACGGACTAGCGGGAGCAGAATACGAGCAGTACTTC.

This chain links TRBV5-1 with TRBJ2-7, with D possibly matching TRBD2 (6 bases). Germline lookup yields CDR1 SGHRS and CDR2 YFSETQ. Trimming stripped 2 bases from V and 1 base from J, with 13 bases between. The CDR3 covers 15 residues. As DNA, the CDR3 is TGCGCCAGCAGCTTTGACTTGGGGGGTTCCTACGAGCAGTACTTC. It specifies CASSFDLGGSYEQYF.

The chain combines TRBV5-1 with TRBJ2-7; 10 bases align to TRBD1. The germline V gene has CDR1 SGHRS and CDR2 YFSETQ. Germline trimming cut 1 base from V and 2 bases from J; bases unmatched to any gene: 12. This CDR3 is 18 amino acids long. CDR3 residues: CASSLQRQGAIAAYEQYF. In nucleotides, the CDR3 is TGCGCCAGCAGCTTGCAGCGACAGGGGGCAATCGCAGCCTACGAGCAGTACTTC.

The chain employs TRBV6-5 and TRBJ2-3; 7 positions agree with TRBD2. CDR3 size: 13 residues. Germline V CDR1 and CDR2: MNHEY, SVGAGI. V was clipped by 8 bases and J by 4 bases; unmatched bases: 6. Here the CDR3 reads CASFAGAADTQYF. CDR3 DNA sequence: TGTGCCAGCTTCGCGGGAGCGGCAGATACGCAGTATTTT.

This clone has just one count. The J gene is TRBJ1-2, the V gene TRBV27; TRBD1 matches 9 bases. The CDR3 extends over 13 amino acids. The J segment lost 8 bases and the V segment lost 5 bases, leaving 6 bases of the junction unmatched. Germline CDR1 is MNHEY and CDR2 is SMNVEV (reference sequence). CDR3 sequence reads: CASSQQGAEGYTF. CDR3 nucleotides: TGTGCCAGCAGTCAACAGGGGGCTGAGGGCTACACCTTC.

V gene TRBV7-8 combines with J gene TRBJ2-3, with 7 bases identical to TRBD2. CDR1 SGHVS and CDR2 FQNEAQ come from the germline V gene. This CDR3 comprises 14 residues. V trimming: 5 bases; J trimming: 2 bases; junction bases outside the gene matches: 4. The CDR3: CASSLSGNTDTQYF. As DNA, the CDR3 is TGTGCCAGCAGCCTCAGCGGGAACACAGATACGCAGTATTTT.

This rearrangement joins TRBV19 to TRBJ2-7, with D perhaps matching TRBD1 (6 bases). This CDR3 has 14 amino acids. V was cut by 5 bases and J by 7 bases, with 18 bases left in between. Germline CDR1 reads LNHDA; CDR2 reads SQIVND (reference sequence). The CDR3 protein is CASSPRQVAGEQYF. Here the CDR3 DNA reads TGTGCCAGTAGTCCCCGACAGGTTGCCGGGGAGCAGTACTTC. The variable domain in full, completed from reference TRBV19 and TRBJ2-7, reads DGGITQSPKYLFRKEGQNVTLSCEQNLNHDAMYWYRQDPGQGLRLIYYSQIVNDFQKGDIAEGYSVSREKKESFPLTVTSAQKNPTAFYLCASSPRQVAGEQYFGPGTRLTVT.